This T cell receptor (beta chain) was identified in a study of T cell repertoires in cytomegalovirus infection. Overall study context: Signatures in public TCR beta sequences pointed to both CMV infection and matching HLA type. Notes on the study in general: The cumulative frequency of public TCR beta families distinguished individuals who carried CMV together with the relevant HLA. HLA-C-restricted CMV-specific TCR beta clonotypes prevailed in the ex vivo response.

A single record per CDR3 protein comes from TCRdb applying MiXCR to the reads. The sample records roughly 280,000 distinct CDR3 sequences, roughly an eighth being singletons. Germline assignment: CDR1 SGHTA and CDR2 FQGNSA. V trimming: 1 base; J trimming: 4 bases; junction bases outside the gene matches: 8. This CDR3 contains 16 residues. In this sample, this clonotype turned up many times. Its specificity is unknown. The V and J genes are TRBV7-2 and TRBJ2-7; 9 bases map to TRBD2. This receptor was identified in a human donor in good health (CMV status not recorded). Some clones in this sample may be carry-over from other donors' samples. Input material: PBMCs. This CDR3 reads CASSLEVLAGRYEQYF. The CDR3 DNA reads TGTGCCAGCAGCTTAGAAGTACTAGCGGGTAGATACGAGCAGTACTTC.